A single TCR beta chain is shown here with its context. Antigen unknown. V was pared by 0 bases and J by 1 base, with 5 bases of the junction left unmatched. The CDR3 is made up of 17 amino acids. Germline V gene lookup returns CDR1 LGHNA and CDR2 YSLEER. Around 10^5 TCR templates per sample were sequenced. The data were produced by immunoSEQ multiplex PCR, yet TCRdb's version contains in-frame clones alone and is incomplete. The repertoire includes some 100,000 clones, roughly 93% of them detected once, and approximately 5.9% sits in the top ten. This sample is part of a study of siplizumab effects on memory and regulatory T cells. Findings of the study overall: Siplizumab significantly reduced alloreactive sequences traceable to unstimulated CD4+ memory cells. Naive T cells were seen as more diverse than memory cells and as major alloresponse contributors. It was never confirmed that proliferating Tregs from siplizumab cultures were suppressive.

This clonotype was obtained from a human donor in good health. The chain combines TRBV4-3 with TRBJ2-3; 9 bases are a match to TRBD1. Source material: CD8+ T cells sorted from blood. The CDR3, as DNA: TGCGCCAGCAGCCAAGAAGGGACAGGGAGTGGCACAGATACGCAGTATTTT. Protein: CASSQEGTGSGTDTQYF.